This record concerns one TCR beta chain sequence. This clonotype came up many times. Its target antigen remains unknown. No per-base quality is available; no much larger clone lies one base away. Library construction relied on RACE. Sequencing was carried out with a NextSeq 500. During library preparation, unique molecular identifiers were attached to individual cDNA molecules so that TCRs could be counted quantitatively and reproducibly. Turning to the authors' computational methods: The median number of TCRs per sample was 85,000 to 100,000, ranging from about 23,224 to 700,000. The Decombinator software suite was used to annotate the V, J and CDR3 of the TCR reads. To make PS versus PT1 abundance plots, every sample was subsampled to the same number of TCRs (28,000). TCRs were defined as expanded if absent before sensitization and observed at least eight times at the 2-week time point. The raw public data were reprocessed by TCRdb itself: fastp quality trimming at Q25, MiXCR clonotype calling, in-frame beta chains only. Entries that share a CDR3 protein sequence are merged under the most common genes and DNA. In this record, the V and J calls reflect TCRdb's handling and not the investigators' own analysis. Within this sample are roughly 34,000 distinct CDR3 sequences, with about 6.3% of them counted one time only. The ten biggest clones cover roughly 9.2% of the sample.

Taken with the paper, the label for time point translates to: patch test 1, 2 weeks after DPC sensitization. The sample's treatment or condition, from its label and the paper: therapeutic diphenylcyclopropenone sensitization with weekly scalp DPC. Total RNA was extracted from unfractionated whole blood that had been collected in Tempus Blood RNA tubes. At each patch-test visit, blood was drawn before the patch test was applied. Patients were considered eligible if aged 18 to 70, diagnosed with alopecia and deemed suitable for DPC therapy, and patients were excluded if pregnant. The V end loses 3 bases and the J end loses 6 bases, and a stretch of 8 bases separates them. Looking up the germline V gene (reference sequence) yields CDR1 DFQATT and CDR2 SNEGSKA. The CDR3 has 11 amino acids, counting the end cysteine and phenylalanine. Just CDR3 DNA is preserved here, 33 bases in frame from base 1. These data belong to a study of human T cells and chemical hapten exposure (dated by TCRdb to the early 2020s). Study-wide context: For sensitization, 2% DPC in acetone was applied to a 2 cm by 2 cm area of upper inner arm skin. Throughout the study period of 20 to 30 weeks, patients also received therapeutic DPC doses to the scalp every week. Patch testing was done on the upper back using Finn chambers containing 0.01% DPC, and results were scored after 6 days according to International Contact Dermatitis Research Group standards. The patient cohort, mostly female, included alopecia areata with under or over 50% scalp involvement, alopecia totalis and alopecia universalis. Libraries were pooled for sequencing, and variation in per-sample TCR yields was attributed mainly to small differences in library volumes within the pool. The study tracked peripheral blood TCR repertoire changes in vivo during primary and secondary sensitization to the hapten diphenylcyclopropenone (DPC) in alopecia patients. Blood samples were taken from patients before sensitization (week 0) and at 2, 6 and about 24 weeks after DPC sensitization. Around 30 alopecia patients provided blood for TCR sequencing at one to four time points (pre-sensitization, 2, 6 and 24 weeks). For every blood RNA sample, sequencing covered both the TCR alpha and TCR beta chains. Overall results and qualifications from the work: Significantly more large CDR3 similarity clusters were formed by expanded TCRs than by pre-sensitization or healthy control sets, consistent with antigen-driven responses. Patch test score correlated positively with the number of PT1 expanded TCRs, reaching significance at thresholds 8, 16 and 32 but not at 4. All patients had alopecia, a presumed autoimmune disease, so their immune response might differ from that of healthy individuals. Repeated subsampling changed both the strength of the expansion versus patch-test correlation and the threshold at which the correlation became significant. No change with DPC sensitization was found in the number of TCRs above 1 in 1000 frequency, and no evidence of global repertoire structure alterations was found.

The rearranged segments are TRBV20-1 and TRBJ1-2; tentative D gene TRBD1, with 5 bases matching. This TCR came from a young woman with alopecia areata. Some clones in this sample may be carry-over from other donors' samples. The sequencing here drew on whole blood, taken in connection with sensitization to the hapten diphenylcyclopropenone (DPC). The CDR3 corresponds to CSASQTDGYTF. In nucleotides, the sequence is TGCAGTGCTAGTCAGACAGATGGCTACACCTTC.